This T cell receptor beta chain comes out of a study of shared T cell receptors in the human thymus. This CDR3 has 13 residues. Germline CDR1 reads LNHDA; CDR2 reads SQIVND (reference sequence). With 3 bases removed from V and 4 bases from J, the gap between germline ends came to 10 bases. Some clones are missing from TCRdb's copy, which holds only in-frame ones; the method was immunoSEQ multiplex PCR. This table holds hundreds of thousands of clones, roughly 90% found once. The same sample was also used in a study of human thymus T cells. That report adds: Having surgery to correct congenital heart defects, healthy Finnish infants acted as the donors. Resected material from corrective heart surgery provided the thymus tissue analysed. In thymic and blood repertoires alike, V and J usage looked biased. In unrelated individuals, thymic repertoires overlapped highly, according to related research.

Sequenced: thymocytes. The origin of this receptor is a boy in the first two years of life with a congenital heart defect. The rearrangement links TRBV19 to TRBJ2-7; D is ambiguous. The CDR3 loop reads CASSIDEAYEQYF. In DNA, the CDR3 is TGTGCCAGTAGTATCGACGAGGCGTACGAGCAGTACTTC.